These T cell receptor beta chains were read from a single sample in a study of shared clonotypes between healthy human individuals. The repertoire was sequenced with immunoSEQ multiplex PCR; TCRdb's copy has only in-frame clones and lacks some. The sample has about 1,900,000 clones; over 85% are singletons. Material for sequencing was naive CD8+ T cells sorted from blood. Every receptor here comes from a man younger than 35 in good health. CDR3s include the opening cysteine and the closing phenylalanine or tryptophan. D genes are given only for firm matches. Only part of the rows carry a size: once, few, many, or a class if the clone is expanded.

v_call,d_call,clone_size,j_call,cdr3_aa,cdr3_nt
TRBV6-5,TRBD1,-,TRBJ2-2,CASSQGTGGGGELFF,TGTGCCAGCAGTCAAGGGACAGGGGGCGGCGGGGAGCTGTTTTTT
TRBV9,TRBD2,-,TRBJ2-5,CASSDSGLAGAGGTQYF,TGTGCCAGCAGCGACTCGGGACTAGCGGGAGCCGGAGGGACCCAGTACTTC
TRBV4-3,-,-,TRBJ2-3,CASSRAPGPSLGDTQYF,TGCGCCAGCAGCCGAGCACCGGGCCCGAGTTTGGGGGATACGCAGTATTTT
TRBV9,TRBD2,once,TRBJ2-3,CASSLWGREEDTQYF,TGTGCCAGCAGCCTCTGGGGGCGGGAGGAAGATACGCAGTATTTT
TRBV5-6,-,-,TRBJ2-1,CASSLVRGLDEQFF,TGTGCCAGCAGCTTGGTGCGGGGATTGGATGAGCAGTTCTTC
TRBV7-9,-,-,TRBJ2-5,CASSFQPGDQYF,TGTGCCAGCAGCTTTCAACCAGGGGACCAGTACTTC
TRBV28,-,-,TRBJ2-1,CASSQPGLSYNEQFF,TGTGCCAGCAGCCAACCGGGACTCTCCTACAATGAGCAGTTCTTC
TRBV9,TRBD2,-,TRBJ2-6,CASTMGLAGVYGANVLTF,TGTGCCAGCACCATGGGACTAGCGGGAGTCTACGGGGCCAACGTCCTGACTTTC
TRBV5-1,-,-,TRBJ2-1,CASSLVGLFYNEQFF,TGCGCCAGCAGCTTGGTAGGCTTGTTCTACAATGAGCAGTTCTTC
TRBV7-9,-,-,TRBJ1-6,CASSLYNSPLHF,TGTGCCAGCAGCTTATATAATTCACCCCTCCACTTT
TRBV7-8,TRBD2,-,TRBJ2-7,CASFGGVLDEQYF,TGTGCCAGCTTCGGGGGGGTTCTAGACGAGCAGTACTTC
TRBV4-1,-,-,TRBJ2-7,CASSHGETYEQYF,TGCGCCAGCAGCCATGGAGAAACCTACGAGCAGTACTTC
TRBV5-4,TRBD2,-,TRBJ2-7,CASSSGLAGAYEQYF,TGCGCCAGCAGCTCCGGACTAGCGGGGGCCTACGAGCAGTACTTC
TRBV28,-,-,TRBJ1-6,CASSPTGYGSPLHF,TGTGCCAGCAGCCCGACAGGTTATGGCTCACCCCTCCACTTT
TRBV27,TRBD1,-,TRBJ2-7,CASRADRGFIYEQYF,TGTGCCAGCAGAGCAGACAGGGGGTTTATCTACGAGCAGTACTTC
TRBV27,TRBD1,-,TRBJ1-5,CASSLYMGDRGGQPQHF,TGTGCCAGCAGTTTATATATGGGGGACAGGGGAGGACAGCCCCAGCATTTT
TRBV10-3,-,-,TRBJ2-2,CAIHTAAATTGELFF,TGTGCCATCCATACTGCGGCAGCAACCACCGGGGAGCTGTTTTTT
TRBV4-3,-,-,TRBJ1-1,CASSQVRLDEAFF,TGCGCCAGCAGCCAAGTGCGGCTTGATGAAGCTTTCTTT
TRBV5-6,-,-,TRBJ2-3,CASSPEFDADTQYF,TGTGCCAGCAGCCCAGAGTTCGACGCAGATACGCAGTATTTT
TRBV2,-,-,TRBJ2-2,CASSDRTRINTGELFF,TGTGCCAGCAGTGATCGGACTCGAATTAACACCGGGGAGCTGTTTTTT
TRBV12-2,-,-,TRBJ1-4,CARGGGLLFF,TGTGCGCGAGGAGGAGGGTTACTGTTTTTT
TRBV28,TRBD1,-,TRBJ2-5,CASSRTGGETQYF,TGTGCCAGCAGTAGAACAGGGGGGGAGACCCAGTACTTC
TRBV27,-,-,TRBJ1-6,CASSPGGQGNNSPLHF,TGTGCCAGCAGCCCTGGAGGGCAGGGGAATAATTCACCCCTCCACTTT
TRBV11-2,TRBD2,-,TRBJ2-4,CASSLDTGGVQYF,TGTGCCAGCAGCTTAGACACGGGAGGGGTTCAGTACTTC
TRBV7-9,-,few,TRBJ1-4,CASWEGEKLFF,TGTGCCAGCTGGGAGGGTGAAAAACTGTTTTTT
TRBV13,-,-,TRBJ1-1,CASSGGGMNTEAFF,TGTGCCAGCAGCGGAGGTGGGATGAACACTGAAGCTTTCTTT
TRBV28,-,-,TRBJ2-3,CASRISAASTDTQYF,TGTGCCAGCAGGATTAGCGCGGCGAGCACAGATACGCAGTATTTT
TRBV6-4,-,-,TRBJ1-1,CASSDGYEAFF,TGTGCCAGCAGTGACGGGTACGAAGCTTTCTTT
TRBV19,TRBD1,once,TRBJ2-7,CASSIGQGVAYEQYF,TGTGCCAGTAGTATCGGACAGGGGGTCGCCTACGAGCAGTACTTC
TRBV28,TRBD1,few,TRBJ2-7,CASSFGTGGYEQYF,TGTGCCAGCAGTTTCGGGACAGGGGGGTACGAGCAGTACTTC
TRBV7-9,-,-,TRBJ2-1,CASSLDPDSANEQFF,TGTGCCAGCAGCTTAGACCCCGATTCGGCCAATGAGCAGTTCTTC
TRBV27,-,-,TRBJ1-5,CATSFSSNQPQHF,TGTGCCACCTCGTTCTCATCCAATCAGCCCCAGCATTTT
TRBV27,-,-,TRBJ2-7,CASSLISGTSYEQYF,TGTGCCAGCAGTTTAATCAGCGGTACCTCCTACGAGCAGTACTTC
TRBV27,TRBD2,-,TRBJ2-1,CASSPSPAGVGNEQFF,TGTGCCAGCAGTCCCTCCCCCGCGGGAGTAGGTAATGAGCAGTTCTTC
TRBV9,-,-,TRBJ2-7,CASSPGTNRDYEQYF,TGTGCCAGCAGCCCCGGAACGAATAGGGATTACGAGCAGTACTTC
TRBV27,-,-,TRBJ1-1,CASSLGRNTEAFF,TGTGCCAGCAGTTTAGGGAGGAACACTGAAGCTTTCTTT
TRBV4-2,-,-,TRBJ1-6,CASSHVTSGISPLHF,TGTGCCAGCAGCCATGTTACTTCAGGGATTTCACCCCTCCACTTT
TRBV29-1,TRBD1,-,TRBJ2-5,CSVAFIVSGGEGETQYF,TGCAGCGTTGCTTTTATTGTGTCAGGGGGTGAAGGCGAGACCCAGTACTTC
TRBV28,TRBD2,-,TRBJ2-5,CASSPGLASQETQYF,TGTGCCAGCAGTCCGGGACTAGCGAGTCAAGAGACCCAGTACTTC
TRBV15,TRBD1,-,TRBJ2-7,CATSSDRGISYEQYF,TGTGCCACCAGCAGCGACAGGGGGATTTCCTACGAGCAGTACTTC
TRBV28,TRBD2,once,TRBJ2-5,CASSLFAGVQETQYF,TGTGCCAGCAGTTTATTTGCGGGGGTGCAAGAGACCCAGTACTTC